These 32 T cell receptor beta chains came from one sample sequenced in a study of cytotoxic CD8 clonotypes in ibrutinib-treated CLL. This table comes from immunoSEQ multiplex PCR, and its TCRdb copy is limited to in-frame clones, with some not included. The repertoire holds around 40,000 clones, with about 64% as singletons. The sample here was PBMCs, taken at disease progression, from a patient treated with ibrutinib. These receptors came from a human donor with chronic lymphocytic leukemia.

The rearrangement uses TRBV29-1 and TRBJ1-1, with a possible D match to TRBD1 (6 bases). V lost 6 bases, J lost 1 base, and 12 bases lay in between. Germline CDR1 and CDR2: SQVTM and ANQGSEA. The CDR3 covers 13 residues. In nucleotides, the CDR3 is TGCAGCGTCCGTGAAGGGGGGAACACTGAAGCTTTCTTT. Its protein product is CSVREGGNTEAFF.

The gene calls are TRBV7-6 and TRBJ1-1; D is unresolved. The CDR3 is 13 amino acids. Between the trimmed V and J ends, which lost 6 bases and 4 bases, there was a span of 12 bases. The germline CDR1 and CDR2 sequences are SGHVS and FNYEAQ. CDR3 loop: CASRLSGGTEAFF. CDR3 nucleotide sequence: TGTGCCAGCAGGTTGTCCGGAGGCACTGAAGCTTTCTTT.

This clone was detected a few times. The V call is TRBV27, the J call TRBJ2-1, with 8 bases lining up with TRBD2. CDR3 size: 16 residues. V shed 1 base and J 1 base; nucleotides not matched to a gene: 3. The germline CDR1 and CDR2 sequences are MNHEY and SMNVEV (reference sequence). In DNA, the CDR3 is TGTGCCAGCAGTTTATGGTCGGGGGGGTCCTACAATGAGCAGTTCTTC. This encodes CASSLWSGGSYNEQFF.

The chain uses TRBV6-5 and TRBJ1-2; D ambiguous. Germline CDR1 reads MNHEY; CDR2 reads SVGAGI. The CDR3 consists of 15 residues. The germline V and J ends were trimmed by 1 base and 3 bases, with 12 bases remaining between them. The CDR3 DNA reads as TGTGCCAGCAGTTACTTCATCATTACGGACTATGGCTACACCTTC. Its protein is CASSYFIITDYGYTF.

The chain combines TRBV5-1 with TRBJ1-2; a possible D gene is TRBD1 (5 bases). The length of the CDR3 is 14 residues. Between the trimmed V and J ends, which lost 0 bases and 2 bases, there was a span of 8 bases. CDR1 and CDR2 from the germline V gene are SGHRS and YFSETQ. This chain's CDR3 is CASSLEGDNYGYTF. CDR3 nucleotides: TGCGCCAGCAGCTTGGAAGGGGACAACTATGGCTACACCTTC.

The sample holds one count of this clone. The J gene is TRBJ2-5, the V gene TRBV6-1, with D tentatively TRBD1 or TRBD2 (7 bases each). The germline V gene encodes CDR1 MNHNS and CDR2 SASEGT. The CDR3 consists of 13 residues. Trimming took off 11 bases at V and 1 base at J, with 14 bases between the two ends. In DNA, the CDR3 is TGTGCCCTTCGGGGGGACAGCCAAGAGACCCAGTACTTC. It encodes CALRGDSQETQYF.

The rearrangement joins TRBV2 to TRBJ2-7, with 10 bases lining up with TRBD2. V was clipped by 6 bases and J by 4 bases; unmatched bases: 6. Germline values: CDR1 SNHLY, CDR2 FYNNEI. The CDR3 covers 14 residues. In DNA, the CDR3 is TGTGCCAGCAGCCGACTAGCGGGCGGTTACGAGCAGTACTTC. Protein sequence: CASSRLAGGYEQYF.

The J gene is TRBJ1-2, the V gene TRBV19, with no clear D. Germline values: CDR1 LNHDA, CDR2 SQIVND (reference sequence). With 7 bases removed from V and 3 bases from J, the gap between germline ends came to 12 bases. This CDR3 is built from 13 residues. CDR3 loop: CASKTGSDYGYTF. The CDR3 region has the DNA TGTGCCAGTAAAACGGGGAGTGACTATGGCTACACCTTC.

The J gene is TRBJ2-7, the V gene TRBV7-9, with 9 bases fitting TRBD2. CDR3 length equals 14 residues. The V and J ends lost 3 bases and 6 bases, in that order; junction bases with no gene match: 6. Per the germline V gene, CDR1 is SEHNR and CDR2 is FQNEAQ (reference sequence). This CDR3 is CASSLELAGTEQYF. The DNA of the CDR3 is TGTGCCAGCAGCTTGGAGCTAGCGGGGACCGAGCAGTACTTC. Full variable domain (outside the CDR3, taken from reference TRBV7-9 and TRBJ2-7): DTGVSQNPRHKITKRGQNVTFRCDPISEHNRLYWYRQTLGQGPEFLTYFQNEAQLEKSRLLSDRFSAERPKGSFSTLEIQRTEQGDSAMYLCASSLELAGTEQYFGPGTRLTVT.

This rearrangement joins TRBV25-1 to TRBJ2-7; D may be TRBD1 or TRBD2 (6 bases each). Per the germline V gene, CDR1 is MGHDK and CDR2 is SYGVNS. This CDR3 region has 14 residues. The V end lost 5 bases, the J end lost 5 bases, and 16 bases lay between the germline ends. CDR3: CASSPRGGPNEQYF. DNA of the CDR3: TGTGCCAGCAGTCCCCGAGGGGGGCCCAACGAGCAGTACTTC.

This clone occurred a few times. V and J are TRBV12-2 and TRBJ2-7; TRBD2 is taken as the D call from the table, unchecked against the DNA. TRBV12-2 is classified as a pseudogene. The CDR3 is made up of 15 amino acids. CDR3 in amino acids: CASRPPGLAHYEQYF. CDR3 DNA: TGTGCAAGTCGCCCACCGGGACTAGCCCATTACGAGCAGTACTTC.

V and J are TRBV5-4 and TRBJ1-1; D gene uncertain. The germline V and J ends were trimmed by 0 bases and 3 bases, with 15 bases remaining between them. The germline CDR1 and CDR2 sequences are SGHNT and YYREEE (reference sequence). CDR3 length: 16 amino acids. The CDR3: CASSLGDLGRDTEAFF. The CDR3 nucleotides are TGTGCCAGCAGCTTGGGAGATCTGGGGAGAGACACTGAAGCTTTCTTT.

CDR3 protein: CASGLDSPNYGYTF. The CDR3 DNA reads as TGCGCCAGCGGGCTGGACAGCCCGAACTATGGCTACACCTTC. The V and J genes are TRBV5-1 and TRBJ1-2, with D possibly being TRBD1 (6 bases). V dropped 7 bases and J dropped 2 bases, with 15 bases sitting between them. Looked up from germline, CDR1 is SGHRS and CDR2 is YFSETQ. The CDR3 contains 14 residues.

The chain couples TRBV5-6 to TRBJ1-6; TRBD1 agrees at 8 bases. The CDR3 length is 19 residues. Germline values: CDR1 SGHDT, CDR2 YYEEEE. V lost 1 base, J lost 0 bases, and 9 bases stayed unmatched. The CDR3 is CASSLWTGRFSSYNSPLHF. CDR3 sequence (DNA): TGTGCCAGCAGCTTGTGGACAGGGAGGTTTAGCTCCTATAATTCACCCCTCCACTTT.

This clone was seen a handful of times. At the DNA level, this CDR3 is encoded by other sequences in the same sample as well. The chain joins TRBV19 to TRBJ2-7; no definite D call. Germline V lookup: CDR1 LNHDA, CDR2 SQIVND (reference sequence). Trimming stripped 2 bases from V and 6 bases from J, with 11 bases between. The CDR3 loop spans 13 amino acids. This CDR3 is CASSIRTMGEQYF. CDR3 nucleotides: TGTGCCAGTAGTATACGCACGATGGGCGAGCAGTACTTC.

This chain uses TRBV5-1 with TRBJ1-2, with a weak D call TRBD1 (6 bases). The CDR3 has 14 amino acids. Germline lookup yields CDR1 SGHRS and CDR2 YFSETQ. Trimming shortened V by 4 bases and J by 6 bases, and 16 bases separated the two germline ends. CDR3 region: CASSPFTGDNGYTF. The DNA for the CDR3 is TGCGCCAGCAGCCCATTCACGGGGGACAATGGCTACACCTTC. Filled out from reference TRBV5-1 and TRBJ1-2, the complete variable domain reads KAGVTQTPRYLIKTRGQQVTLSCSPISGHRSVSWYQQTPGQGLQFLFEYFSETQRNKGNFPGRFSGRQFSNSRSEMNVSTLELGDSALYLCASSPFTGDNGYTFGSGTRLTVV.

CDR3 protein: CASSVPDGFGYGYTF. In DNA, the CDR3 is TGTGCCAGCAGCGTTCCCGACGGATTCGGCTATGGCTACACCTTC. V usage is TRBV9 and J usage is TRBJ1-2, with unresolved D. Between the trimmed V and J ends, which lost 2 bases and 4 bases, there was a span of 15 bases. The CDR3 has 15 amino acids. CDR1 SGDLS and CDR2 YYNGEE come from the germline V gene.

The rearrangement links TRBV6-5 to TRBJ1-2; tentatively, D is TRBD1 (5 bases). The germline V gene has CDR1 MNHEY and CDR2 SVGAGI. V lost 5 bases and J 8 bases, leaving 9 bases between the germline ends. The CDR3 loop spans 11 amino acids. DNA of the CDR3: TGTGCCAGCAGTAACGGGGGAGGCTACACCTTC. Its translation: CASSNGGGYTF.

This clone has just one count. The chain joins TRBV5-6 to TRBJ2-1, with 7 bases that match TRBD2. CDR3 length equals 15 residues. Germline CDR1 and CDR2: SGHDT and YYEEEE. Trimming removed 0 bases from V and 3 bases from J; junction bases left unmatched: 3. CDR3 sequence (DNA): TGTGCCAGCAGCTTGGTGTCTAGCGGCTACAATGAGCAGTTCTTC. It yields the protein CASSLVSSGYNEQFF.

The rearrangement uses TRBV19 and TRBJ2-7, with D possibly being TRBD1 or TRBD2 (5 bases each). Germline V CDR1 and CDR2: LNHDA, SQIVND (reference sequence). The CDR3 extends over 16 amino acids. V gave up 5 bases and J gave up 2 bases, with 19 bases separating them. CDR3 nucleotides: TGTGCCAGTAGTGGGGGATATTCAAGAGGTACCTACGAGCAGTACTTC. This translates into CASSGGYSRGTYEQYF.

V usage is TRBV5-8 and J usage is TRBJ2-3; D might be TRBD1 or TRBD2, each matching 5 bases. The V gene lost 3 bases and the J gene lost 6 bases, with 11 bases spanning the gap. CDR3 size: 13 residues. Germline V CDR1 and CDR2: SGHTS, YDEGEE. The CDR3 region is CASSSSWGDTQYF. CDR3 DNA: TGTGCCAGCAGCTCGTCCTGGGGGGATACGCAGTATTTT.

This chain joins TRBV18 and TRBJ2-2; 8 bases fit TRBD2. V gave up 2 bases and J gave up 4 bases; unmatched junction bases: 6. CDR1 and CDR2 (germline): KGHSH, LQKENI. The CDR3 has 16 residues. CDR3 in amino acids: CASSPTGGPVTGELFF. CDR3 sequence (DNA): TGTGCCAGCTCACCAACGGGGGGGCCGGTCACCGGGGAGCTGTTTTTT.

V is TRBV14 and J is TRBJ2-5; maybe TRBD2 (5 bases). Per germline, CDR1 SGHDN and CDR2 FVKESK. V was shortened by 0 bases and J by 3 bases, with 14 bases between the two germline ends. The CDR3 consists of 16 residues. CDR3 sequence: CASSQEEGHFKETQYF. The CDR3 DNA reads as TGTGCCAGCAGCCAAGAAGAGGGCCACTTCAAAGAGACCCAGTACTTC.

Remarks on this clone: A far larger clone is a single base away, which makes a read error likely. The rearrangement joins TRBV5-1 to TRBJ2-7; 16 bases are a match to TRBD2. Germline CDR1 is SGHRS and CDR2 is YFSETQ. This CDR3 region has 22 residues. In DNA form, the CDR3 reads TGCGCCACCAGCTCCTGGGGTAGCCGTACGGGACTAGCGGGGGGGACAACCTACGAGCAGTACTTC. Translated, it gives CATSSWGSRTGLAGGTTYEQYF.

CDR3 sequence reads: CASSVFGAGETQYF. The DNA for the CDR3 is TGTGCCAGCAGTGTATTCGGAGCCGGGGAGACCCAGTACTTC. This sequence joins TRBV2 and TRBJ2-5; D remains ambiguous. Germline V gives CDR1 SNHLY, CDR2 FYNNEI. The CDR3 consists of 14 residues. Trimming removed 4 bases at V and 5 bases at J, with 14 bases between.

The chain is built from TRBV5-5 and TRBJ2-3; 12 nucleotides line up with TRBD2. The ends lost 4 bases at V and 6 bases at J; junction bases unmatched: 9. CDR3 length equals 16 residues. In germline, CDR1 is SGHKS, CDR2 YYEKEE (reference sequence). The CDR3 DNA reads TGTGCCAGCAGCCGGGAACTAGCGGGGGGCAGGGATACGCAGTATTTT. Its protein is CASSRELAGGRDTQYF.

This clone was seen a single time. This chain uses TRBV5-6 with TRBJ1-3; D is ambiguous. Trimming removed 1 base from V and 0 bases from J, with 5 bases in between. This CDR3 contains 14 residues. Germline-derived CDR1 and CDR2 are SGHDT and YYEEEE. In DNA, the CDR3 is TGTGCCAGCAGCTTGCCGACCTCTGGAAACACCATATATTTT. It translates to CASSLPTSGNTIYF.

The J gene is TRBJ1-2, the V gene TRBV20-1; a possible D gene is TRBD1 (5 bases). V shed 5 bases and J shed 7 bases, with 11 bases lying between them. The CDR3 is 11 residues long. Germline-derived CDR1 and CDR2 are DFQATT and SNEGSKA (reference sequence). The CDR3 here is CSAGGVSGYTF. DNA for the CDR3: TGCAGTGCTGGGGGGGTGAGTGGCTACACCTTC.

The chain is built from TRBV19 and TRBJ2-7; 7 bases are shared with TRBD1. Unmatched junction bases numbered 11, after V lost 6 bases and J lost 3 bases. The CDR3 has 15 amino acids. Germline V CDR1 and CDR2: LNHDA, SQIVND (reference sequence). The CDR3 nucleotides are TGTGCCAGTAGGAGTAACAGGGGACAGAGCTACGAGCAGTACTTC. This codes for CASRSNRGQSYEQYF. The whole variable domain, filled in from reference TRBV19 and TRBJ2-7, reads DGGITQSPKYLFRKEGQNVTLSCEQNLNHDAMYWYRQDPGQGLRLIYYSQIVNDFQKGDIAEGYSVSREKKESFPLTVTSAQKNPTAFYLCASRSNRGQSYEQYFGPGTRLTVT.

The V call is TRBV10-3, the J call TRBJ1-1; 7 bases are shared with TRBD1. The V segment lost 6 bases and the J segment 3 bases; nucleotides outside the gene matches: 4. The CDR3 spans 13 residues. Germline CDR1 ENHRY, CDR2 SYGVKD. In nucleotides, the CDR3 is TGTGCCATCAGGGTCGACAGGGACACTGAAGCTTTCTTT. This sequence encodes CAIRVDRDTEAFF.

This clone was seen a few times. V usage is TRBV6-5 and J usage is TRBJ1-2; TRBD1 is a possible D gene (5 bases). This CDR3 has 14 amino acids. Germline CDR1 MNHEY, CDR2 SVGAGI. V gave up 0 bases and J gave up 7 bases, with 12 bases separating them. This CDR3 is CASSYSLGVFGYTF. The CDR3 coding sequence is TGTGCCAGCAGTTACTCACTGGGGGTCTTTGGCTACACCTTC.

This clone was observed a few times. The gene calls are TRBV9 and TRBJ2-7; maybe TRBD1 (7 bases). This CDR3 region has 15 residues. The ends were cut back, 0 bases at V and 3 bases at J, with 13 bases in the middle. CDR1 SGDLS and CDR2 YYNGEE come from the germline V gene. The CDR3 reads CASSVGGDSYYEQYF. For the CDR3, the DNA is TGTGCCAGCAGCGTAGGGGGGGACAGCTACTACGAGCAGTACTTC.